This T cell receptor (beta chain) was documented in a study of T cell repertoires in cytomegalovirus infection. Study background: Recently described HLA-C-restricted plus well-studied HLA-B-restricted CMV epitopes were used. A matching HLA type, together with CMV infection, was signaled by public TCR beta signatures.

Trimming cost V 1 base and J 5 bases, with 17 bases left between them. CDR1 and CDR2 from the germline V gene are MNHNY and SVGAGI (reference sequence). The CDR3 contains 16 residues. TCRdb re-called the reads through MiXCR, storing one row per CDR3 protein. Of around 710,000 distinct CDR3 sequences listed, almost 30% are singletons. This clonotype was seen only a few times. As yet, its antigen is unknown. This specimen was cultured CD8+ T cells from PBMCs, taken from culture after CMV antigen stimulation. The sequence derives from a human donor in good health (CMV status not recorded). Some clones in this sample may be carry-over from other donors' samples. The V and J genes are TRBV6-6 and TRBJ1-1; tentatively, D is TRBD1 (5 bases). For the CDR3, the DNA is TGTGCCAGCAGTTACTGGGGGATGGAGAAGAGGACTGAAGCTTTCTTT. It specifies CASSYWGMEKRTEAFF.